The 32 T cell receptor beta chains in this list originate from one sample, sequenced in a study of blood T cells in healthy people across ages. With a J-beta primer mix and a sample-barcoded 5' primer, a second PCR ran about 7 to 12 cycles. TCRdb re-analysed the 5' RACE reads in MiXCR, keeping a single row per CDR3 protein. This sample has hundreds of thousands of distinct CDR3 sequences, with about 30% found just once. Sequences were obtained from blood. The receptors were gathered from a woman of 80 years or more in good health.

Only a few counts were recorded for this clonotype. A much larger clonotype is one base distant, so this may be a read error. The chain combines TRBV12-3 or TRBV12-4 with TRBJ2-3, with a tentative D call TRBD1 (6 bases). Trimming took off 5 bases at V and 6 bases at J, with 21 bases between the two ends. The CDR3 contains 16 residues. CDR3 sequence: CASSPDGSGAVDTQYF. The CDR3 nucleotides are TGTGCCAGCAGTCCTGACGGTTCAGGGGCCGTGGATACGCAGTATTTT.

This clonotype has a count of ten or more. The V and J genes are TRBV10-2 and TRBJ2-5; TRBD1 might be the D (6 bases). This CDR3 comprises 13 residues. Trimming shortened V by 6 bases and J by 1 base, and 9 bases separated the two germline ends. The V gene's germline CDR1 is WSHSY and CDR2 SAAADI. The CDR3 nucleotides read TGCGCCAGCAGGGACAGCGCCCAAGAGACCCAGTACTTC. Translating it yields CASRDSAQETQYF.

This clonotype was found a few times. One base away lies a much larger clone, so this may be a sequencing read error. The chain links TRBV4-3 to TRBJ2-5, with 7 bases that match TRBD1. The CDR3 totals 16 residues. V was clipped by 0 bases and J by 7 bases; unmatched bases: 11. Per the germline V gene, CDR1 is LGHNA and CDR2 is YSLEER. This chain's CDR3 is CASSQEETGRGRTQYF. The DNA for the CDR3 is TGCGCCAGCAGCCAAGAGGAGACAGGGCGAGGTCGGACCCAGTACTTC.

The chain uses TRBV27 and TRBJ1-6; 7 bases fit TRBD1. The CDR3 spans 15 residues. V was pared by 3 bases and J by 6 bases, with 5 bases of the junction left unmatched. Germline V gene lookup returns CDR1 MNHEY and CDR2 SMNVEV (reference sequence). CDR3 coding DNA: TGTGCCAGCAGTTTGTCCGGGACAGCTAATTCACCCCTCCACTTT. Its translation is CASSLSGTANSPLHF.

This clonotype was observed many times. The chain couples TRBV7-2 to TRBJ2-7, with 9 bases lining up with TRBD2. Germline assignment: CDR1 SGHTA and CDR2 FQGNSA. This CDR3 contains 15 residues. Trimming removed 1 base from V and 4 bases from J; junction bases left unmatched: 5. For the CDR3, the DNA is TGTGCCAGCAGCTTAGGAGTAGCGGGGGTTTACGAGCAGTACTTC. It codes for CASSLGVAGVYEQYF.

This chain joins TRBV20-1 and TRBJ2-5; D unclear. Germline lookup yields CDR1 DFQATT and CDR2 SNEGSKA (reference sequence). The CDR3 has 11 residues. V was shortened by 6 bases and J by 2 bases, with 7 bases between the two germline ends. The CDR3 DNA reads TGCAGTGCACAGCCACAAGAGACCCAGTACTTC. This sequence encodes CSAQPQETQYF.

This clonotype has more than one count but fewer than ten. The junction does not match germline at one end; this may be a read error. The chain joins TRBV6-6 to TRBJ1-1; no reliable D call. This CDR3 region has 16 residues. Germline V gene sequence: CDR1 MNHNY, CDR2 SVGAGI (reference sequence). This CDR3 reads CASSYPATERNAEAFF. As DNA, the CDR3 is TGTGCCAGCAGTTACCCGGCCACGGAGCGGAACGCTGAAGCTTTCTTT.

This clonotype has at least ten counts. The V and J genes are TRBV7-9 and TRBJ1-5, with no clear D. CDR1 is SEHNR and CDR2 is FQNEAQ in the germline V gene (reference sequence). The CDR3 is 14 residues long. Trimming removed 1 base at V and 5 bases at J, with 9 bases between. The CDR3, as DNA: TGTGCCAGCAGCTTAGGAGAGGTGGATCAGCCCCAGCATTTT. Encoded protein: CASSLGEVDQPQHF.

This clonotype came up many times. This rearrangement joins TRBV20-1 to TRBJ2-7, with TRBD1 as a possible D gene (5 bases). The CDR3 is 13 residues long. CDR1 and CDR2 from the germline V gene are DFQATT and SNEGSKA (reference sequence). V lost 1 base and J lost 5, with 12 bases in between. CDR3 region: CSARVAGKNEQYF. The CDR3 DNA is TGCAGTGCTAGAGTTGCAGGGAAGAACGAGCAGTACTTC.

The rearrangement joins TRBV2 to TRBJ1-2; D is unclear. Germline CDR1 and CDR2: SNHLY and FYNNEI. This CDR3 has 10 residues. The CDR3 spells CAGGSYGYTF. The CDR3 coding sequence is TGTGCGGGAGGAAGCTATGGCTACACCTTC.

About this clonotype itself: Given a much more abundant clone one base away, this may be a read error. The V call is TRBV11-3, the J call TRBJ2-1; perhaps D is TRBD1 or TRBD2 (5 bases each). The CDR3 consists of 15 residues. CDR1 SGHNT and CDR2 YENEEA come from the germline V gene. Trimming took 5 bases from V and 4 from J, leaving 15 bases between them. CDR3 region: CASSEGRNLYNEQFF. In DNA form, the CDR3 reads TGTGCCAGCAGCGAGGGGCGGAATCTATACAATGAGCAGTTCTTC.

This clonotype was counted many times. This chain uses TRBV18 with TRBJ2-3; D tentatively reads TRBD1 or TRBD2 (8 bases each). Trimming took off 6 bases at V and 6 bases at J, with 19 bases between the two ends. Germline-derived CDR1 and CDR2 are KGHSH and LQKENI. The CDR3 is made up of 15 amino acids. The CDR3 nucleotides read TGTGCCAGCTCCCCGGCGCGGGGGGACAGGGATACGCAGTATTTT. Translation: CASSPARGDRDTQYF.

At least ten counts were recorded for this clonotype. V usage is TRBV6-2 or TRBV6-3 and J usage is TRBJ2-3; TRBD2 is a possible D gene (6 bases). The CDR3 is made up of 15 amino acids. Per germline, CDR1 MNHEY and CDR2 SVGEGT. The germline V and J ends were trimmed by 5 bases and 5 bases, with 17 bases remaining between them. The chain's CDR3 is CASSGTRTGRDTQYF. Written as DNA, the CDR3 is TGTGCCAGCAGTGGGACTCGGACGGGGAGAGATACGCAGTATTTT.

With respect to this clonotype: This may be a read error, as it is one base from a much larger clone. The gene calls are TRBV18 and TRBJ2-1, with D perhaps matching TRBD2 (5 bases). Judging by the DNA end, TRBJ2-7 fits better; the J call may be wrong. Germline V gene lookup returns CDR1 KGHSH and CDR2 LQKENI. The CDR3 is 15 residues long. The CDR3 protein is CASSPGLADYNEQYF. The CDR3, as DNA: TGTGCCAGCTCACCTGGGCTAGCCGACTACAATGAGCAGTACTTC.

Note on this clonotype: A read error is possible here, since a much larger clone lies one base away. The J gene is TRBJ1-5, the V gene TRBV20-1; 7 positions match TRBD1. From germline, CDR1 is DFQATT and CDR2 SNEGSKA (reference sequence). The junction had 9 bases not matched to a gene; V was cut back by 6 bases and J by 1 base. The CDR3 spans 15 residues. The CDR3 DNA follows: TGCAGTGCCGAGGCCGAGACAGGGAGCAATCAGCCCCAGCATTTT. Translated: CSAEAETGSNQPQHF.

This clonotype appeared many times. This chain links TRBV20-1 with TRBJ2-3; 10 nucleotides align to TRBD1. After removal of 2 bases from V and 7 bases from J, the junction contained 12 bases not matched to a gene. The CDR3 covers 16 residues. From germline, CDR1 is DFQATT and CDR2 SNEGSKA (reference sequence). The CDR3 bases are TGCAGTGCTAGACCGGAGGGGGACAGGGGAATGTATACGCAGTATTTT. Protein: CSARPEGDRGMYTQYF.

This clonotype has a count of ten or more. The chain joins TRBV7-6 to TRBJ2-3; 14 nucleotides agree with TRBD2. Germline assignment: CDR1 SGHVS and CDR2 FNYEAQ. Unmatched junction bases numbered 5, after V lost 3 bases and J lost 6 bases. This CDR3 is built from 16 residues. CDR3 nucleotides: TGTGCCAGCAGCTTGAGACTAGCGGGGGGGCAGGATACGCAGTATTTT. This sequence encodes CASSLRLAGGQDTQYF.

This clonotype was picked up a small number of times. The chain recombines TRBV3-1 with TRBJ1-2, with D maybe TRBD1 (5 bases). The V end lost 4 bases, the J end lost 7 bases, and 16 bases lay between the germline ends. CDR1 LGHDT and CDR2 YNNKEL come from the germline V gene (reference sequence). The CDR3 is 14 residues long. The CDR3 protein is CASSLDSFLGGYTF. CDR3 coding DNA: TGTGCCAGCAGCCTCGACAGTTTTCTGGGTGGCTACACCTTC.

This rearrangement joins TRBV20-1 to TRBJ2-4, with TRBD1 matching over 7 bases. This CDR3 comprises 15 residues. The ends lost 2 bases at V and 0 bases at J; junction bases unmatched: 4. Looked up from germline, CDR1 is DFQATT and CDR2 is SNEGSKA (reference sequence). The chain's CDR3 is CSARTQGIAKNIQYF. The CDR3 bases are TGCAGTGCTAGAACACAGGGGATAGCCAAAAACATTCAGTACTTC.

The sample holds many counts of this clonotype. J is TRBJ2-3 and V is TRBV4-3, with 8 bases aligning to TRBD2. V dropped 4 bases and J dropped 1; count of bases not matched to a gene: 10. This CDR3 has 17 residues. From germline, CDR1 is LGHNA and CDR2 YSLEER. The CDR3 nucleotides are TGCGCCAGCAGCCGACAGCGGAGCGGGGGTCGCACAGATACGCAGTATTTT. This codes for CASSRQRSGGRTDTQYF.

The CDR3 loop is CASSQFPPMGKQYF. CDR3 DNA sequence: TGTGCCAGCAGCCAGTTCCCCCCGATGGGTAAGCAGTACTTC. This chain links TRBV7-9 with TRBJ2-7; D is ambiguous. Germline assignment: CDR1 SEHNR and CDR2 FQNEAQ (reference sequence). The V and J ends lost 5 bases and 8 bases respectively, with 19 bases between them. CDR3 size: 14 residues.

This clonotype was seen repeatedly, ten times or more. This rearrangement joins TRBV5-1 to TRBJ2-1; D not resolved. CDR1 is SGHRS, CDR2 YFSETQ, per germline. This CDR3 region has 15 residues. Trimming removed 1 base at V and 0 bases at J, with 8 bases between. The CDR3: CASSLLPSSYNEQFF. The CDR3 region has the DNA TGCGCCAGCAGCTTGCTGCCCAGCTCCTACAATGAGCAGTTCTTC. The variable domain in full, with the rest retrieved from reference TRBV5-1 and TRBJ2-1, is KAGVTQTPRYLIKTRGQQVTLSCSPISGHRSVSWYQQTPGQGLQFLFEYFSETQRNKGNFPGRFSGRQFSNSRSEMNVSTLELGDSALYLCASSLLPSSYNEQFFGPGTRLTVL.

There are many counts of this clonotype. The CDR3 here is CASSLEGTAYNSPLHF. DNA for the CDR3: TGTGCCAGCAGTCTTGAGGGTACAGCCTATAATTCACCCCTCCACTTT. The chain employs TRBV7-2 and TRBJ1-6; D is uncertain. V was pared by 6 bases and J by 2 bases, with 14 bases between. The CDR3 has 16 amino acids. Per germline, CDR1 SGHTA and CDR2 FQGNSA.

V is TRBV7-6 and J is TRBJ2-5, with TRBD2 as a possible D gene (6 bases). The CDR3 runs to 15 residues. V lost 1 base and J 3 bases, leaving 12 bases between the germline ends. CDR1 and CDR2 from the germline V gene are SGHVS and FNYEAQ. Here the CDR3 DNA reads TGTGCCAGCAGCTTAGAAGGACTACCGGAAGAGACCCAGTACTTC. Residues: CASSLEGLPEETQYF.

The table lists this clonotype with a count of one. The chain couples TRBV29-1 to TRBJ2-5, with D unresolved. The CDR3 contains 13 residues. Germline V CDR1 and CDR2: SQVTM, ANQGSEA. Trimming shortened V by 0 bases and J by 5 bases, and 10 bases separated the two germline ends. The CDR3 loop is CSVEDGSRETQYF. In nucleotides, the CDR3 is TGCAGCGTTGAAGATGGTAGCCGGGAGACCCAGTACTTC.

This clonotype has just a few counts. The J gene is TRBJ2-3, the V gene TRBV7-2; D perhaps matches TRBD2 (7 bases). This CDR3 comprises 15 residues. Germline V gene data show CDR1 as SGHTA and CDR2 as FQGNSA. V lost 3 bases and J 8 bases, leaving 18 bases between the germline ends. CDR3 in DNA: TGTGCCAGCAGCTTGGGGGGGGGGCGGAAGTCTACGCAGTATTTT. It encodes CASSLGGGRKSTQYF.

This clonotype was counted many times. This sequence joins TRBV20-1 and TRBJ2-4; weak D call: TRBD1 (5 bases). The ends were cut back, 7 bases at V and 2 bases at J, with 21 bases in the middle. Per the germline V gene, CDR1 is DFQATT and CDR2 is SNEGSKA (reference sequence). This CDR3 comprises 16 residues. CDR3 residues: CSVTAGVRVTKNIQYF. Here the CDR3 DNA reads TGCAGTGTCACTGCCGGCGTCAGGGTTACCAAAAACATTCAGTACTTC.

This clonotype was picked up many times. This chain links TRBV18 with TRBJ2-5; TRBD1 agrees at 7 bases. The CDR3 contains 14 residues. Germline V gives CDR1 KGHSH, CDR2 LQKENI. The junction had 4 bases not matched to a gene; V was cut back by 2 bases and J by 4 bases. For the CDR3, the DNA is TGTGCCAGCTCACCAGAGACAGGGTCAGAGACCCAGTACTTC. It codes for CASSPETGSETQYF.

Of note for this clonotype: Just one base apart from a much larger clone, this may be a read error. This chain uses TRBV3-1 with TRBJ2-3; 10 bases fit TRBD2. This CDR3 comprises 17 residues. Germline V gene lookup returns CDR1 LGHDT and CDR2 YNNKEL (reference sequence). The CDR3 loop reads CASSQELAGRNTDTQDF. The CDR3 DNA reads TGTGCCAGCAGCCAAGAACTAGCGGGGCGGAACACAGATACGCAGGATTTT.

This clonotype has a count of ten or more. The rearrangement joins TRBV6-2 or TRBV6-3 to TRBJ2-7; D is uncertain. This CDR3 is built from 13 residues. Germline V CDR1 and CDR2: MNHEY, SVGEGT. The V end lost 7 bases, the J end lost 2 bases, and 12 bases lay between the germline ends. CDR3: CASTPKPPYEQYF. CDR3 coding DNA: TGTGCCAGCACCCCGAAACCCCCCTACGAGCAGTACTTC.

This clonotype was observed a handful of times. The V gene is TRBV30, the J gene TRBJ1-5, with a tentative D call TRBD1 (5 bases). V lost 4 bases, J lost 3 bases, and 19 bases lay in between. Germline V gene data show CDR1 as GTSNPN and CDR2 as SVGIG (reference sequence). The length of the CDR3 is 16 residues. The CDR3 reads CAWIGPMGGYNQPQHF. The CDR3 nucleotides read TGTGCCTGGATTGGACCCATGGGGGGTTACAATCAGCCCCAGCATTTT.

On this clonotype itself: This may come from a read error, since a much larger clone is one base off. The rearrangement links TRBV3-1 to TRBJ2-3; D is unclear. CDR1 and CDR2 (germline): LGHDT, YNNKEL (reference sequence). CDR3 size: 15 residues. CDR3 sequence (DNA): TGTACCAGCAGCCAAGACCCAGCAGCTTCAGATACGCAGTATTTT. Translating it yields CTSSQDPAASDTQYF.